This TCR beta chain was found in a study of T cell repertoires in cytomegalovirus infection. Study-level information: It was the public TCR beta signatures that indicated both CMV infection and matching HLA type. Study-level results: HLA-C-restricted CMV-specific TCR beta clonotypes were dominant in the ex vivo response. Based on cumulative public TCR beta family frequency, carriers of CMV plus the relevant HLA were identified.

With respect to this clonotype: No antigen is known for it.

TCRdb independently ran MiXCR on the reads; one entry per CDR3 protein. The sample has 150,000 to 200,000 distinct CDR3 sequences; around an eighth are singletons. This CDR3 is 16 amino acids long. With 5 bases clipped from V and 2 bases from J, the junction kept 10 bases outside the gene matches. CDR1 is LNHDA and CDR2 is SQIVND in the germline V gene (reference sequence). The receptor was derived from a human donor in good health (CMV status not recorded). Some clones in this sample may be carry-over from other donors' samples. This chain connects TRBV19 to TRBJ2-3, with 7 bases matching TRBD2. The sequenced material came from PBMCs. The chain's CDR3 is CASSPRGAGPTDTQYF. The CDR3 coding sequence is TGTGCCAGTAGTCCCCGGGGAGCGGGACCCACAGATACGCAGTATTTT.